These T cell receptor beta chains were read from a single sample in a study of blood T cell repertoires in COVID-19. This table comes from immunoSEQ multiplex PCR, and its TCRdb copy is limited to in-frame clones, with some not included. The repertoire holds about 150,000 clones, with about 85% as singletons. Source material: peripheral blood. Receptors were obtained from a woman in her 70s with acute or convalescent COVID-19. Both conserved end residues are part of each CDR3. The D gene is left open where the match is weak. For some rows the clone size is stated as once, few or many, or as a class when expanded; others skip it.

>TRBD1|TRBV2|TRBJ1-3|NA
TGTGCCAGCAGGCGGCAGGGGGTTAGGGGCTCTGGAAACACCATATATTTT
CASRRQGVRGSGNTIYF
>NA|TRBV7-9|TRBJ2-3|NA
TGTGCCAGCAGCCCCCAAGGGGGGGGTGGCACAGATACGCAGTATTTT
CASSPQGGGGTDTQYF
>NA|TRBV11-2|TRBJ1-3|NA
TGTGCCAGCAGCTTAGACTGGGGCGGGGGATTAAGAAACACCATATATTTT
CASSLDWGGGLRNTIYF
>NA|TRBV6-2/TRBV6-3|TRBJ2-5|once
TGTGCCAGCAGTTACTCGATTCCGGGACAAGAGACCCAGTACTTC
CASSYSIPGQETQYF
>TRBD1|TRBV7-2|TRBJ1-2|NA
TGTGCCAGCAGCTTAGTTCCGGGACAGGGGATCTATGGCTACACCTTC
CASSLVPGQGIYGYTF
>NA|TRBV30|TRBJ1-4|once
TGTGCCTGGAGTGTTTATGCAACTAATGAAAAACTGTTTTTT
CAWSVYATNEKLFF
>NA|TRBV19|TRBJ1-2|NA
TGTGCCAGTATCTCCACAGGCTCTGGCTACACCTTC
CASISTGSGYTF
>NA|TRBV28|TRBJ1-3|NA
TGTGCCAGCAGGGGCGGGGGGGCCGACTCTGGAAACACCATATATTTT
CASRGGGADSGNTIYF
>NA|TRBV6-5|TRBJ1-2|NA
TGTGCCAGCAGTTTGCAGGGGAACTATGGCTACACCTTC
CASSLQGNYGYTF
>TRBD2|TRBV20-1|TRBJ2-7|NA
TGCAGTGCTAGTGGGCTCCTGCGGCGGGGGGACGAGCAGTACTTC
CSASGLLRRGDEQYF
>NA|TRBV5-5|TRBJ1-1|NA
TGTGCCAGCAGCCTCTCTCTGTTGGCGAACACTGAAGCTTTCTTT
CASSLSLLANTEAFF
>NA|TRBV28|TRBJ2-4|NA
TGTGCCAGCAGTCCCGTCGCGCGGAACATTCAGTACTTC
CASSPVARNIQYF
>NA|TRBV13|TRBJ1-1|NA
TGTGCCAGCAGCCAATATTGGGGCAGCCGGGACACTGAAGCTTTCTTT
CASSQYWGSRDTEAFF
>NA|TRBV6-6|TRBJ2-7|NA
TGTGCCAGCAGTTACGCGTCGGGGGAGCAGTACTTC
CASSYASGEQYF
>NA|TRBV11-2|TRBJ1-1|few
TGTGCCAGCAGGACAGGTACTCAGTCTACTGAAGCTTTCTTT
CASRTGTQSTEAFF
>NA|TRBV3-1/TRBV3-2|TRBJ1-5|NA
TGTGCCAGCAGCCAGGAAGGGTCGGGGGGCGGTCAGCCCCAGCATTTT
CASSQEGSGGGQPQHF
>NA|TRBV7-9|TRBJ1-6|NA
TGTGCCAGCAGCTTAGGAGAGTCCTATAATTCACCCCTCCACTTT
CASSLGESYNSPLHF
>NA|TRBV21-1|TRBJ2-2|NA
TGTGCCAGCAGCAAAGAACCGGGACAGGGGGAAGGTAAGAACACCGGGGAGCTGTTTTTT
CASSKEPGQGEGKNTGELFF
>TRBD2|TRBV2|TRBJ2-5|NA
TGTGCCAGCAGTGAAGGGAGCGGGGGGAAAGAGACCCAGTACTTC
CASSEGSGGKETQYF